The present T cell receptor beta chain was sequenced within a study of neurological immune-mediated disorders. Over 160 million TCR-beta sequences (from 15-18 subjects) were yielded by each sequencing run. In TCRdb, the 5' RACE reads were re-called with MiXCR into one record per CDR3 protein. Of about 48,000 distinct CDR3 sequences in the sample, under 2% are singletons; the top ten hold roughly 2%. This clonotype was observed at least ten times. The CDR3 runs 13 residues. With V trimmed by 5 bases and J by 8 bases, 7 bases remained unmatched. Looked up from germline, CDR1 is SGHTA and CDR2 is FQGNSA.

The TCR originated in a middle-aged woman with multiple sclerosis. The material sequenced was PBMCs. The rearrangement joins TRBV7-2 to TRBJ1-2; 8 positions agree with TRBD1. CDR3 bases: TGTGCCAGCAGCGTCCAGGGGGCCGGAGGCTACACCTTC. This encodes CASSVQGAGGYTF.